The rows below give T cell receptor beta chains drawn from one sample of a study of blood T cell repertoires in COVID-19. Produced via immunoSEQ multiplex PCR; TCRdb's table is partial and in-frame only. The sample lists approximately 200,000 clones; approximately 89% were seen once. The sequencing input was peripheral blood. These receptors came from a woman aged 25 to 39 with acute or convalescent COVID-19. CDR3s include the opening cysteine and the closing phenylalanine or tryptophan. A D gene is named only where the DNA matches it firmly. Some rows have no size entry. The others give once, few or many, or a class for an expanded clone.

TRBV7-9	.	TRBJ2-2	TRBD1	15	TGTGCCAGCAGCTTATGGACAGGGGACACCGGGGAGCTGTTTTTT	CASSLWTGDTGELFF
TRBV5-1	.	TRBJ1-5	TRBD1	14	TGCGCCAGCAGCTCCACAGGGGGGGATCAGCCCCAGCATTTT	CASSSTGGDQPQHF
TRBV29-1	.	TRBJ1-2	.	15	TGCAGCGTTGAAGAAGGACTTACCCCCGAATATGGCTACACCTTC	CSVEEGLTPEYGYTF
TRBV5-1	.	TRBJ2-5	.	11	TGCGCCAGCAGCCTACAAGAGACCCAGTACTTC	CASSLQETQYF
TRBV12-3/TRBV12-4	.	TRBJ1-1	.	12	TGTGCCAGCAGTTTAGCAGCTCGGGGGGTGTTCTTT	CASSLAARGVFF
TRBV5-6	.	TRBJ2-1	TRBD2	16	TGTGCCAGCAGCATCTTAGCGGGAGTGCTGGCCAATGAGCAGTTCTTC	CASSILAGVLANEQFF
TRBV24-1	once	TRBJ2-1	TRBD1	15	TGTGCCACCAGTGACCCGACAGGGGGGTACAATGAGCAGTTCTTC	CATSDPTGGYNEQFF
TRBV5-4	.	TRBJ2-5	TRBD1	14	TGTGCCAGCAGCCAGACAGGGGGGGAAGAGACCCAGTACTTC	CASSQTGGEETQYF
TRBV3-1/TRBV3-2	.	TRBJ2-5	.	14	TGTGCCAGCAGCCAAGATAGCGTACAAGAGACCCAGTACTTC	CASSQDSVQETQYF
TRBV18	.	TRBJ2-3	TRBD1	15	TGTGCCAGCTCCCCGCCGACAGGGGGCTGGGATACGCAGTATTTT	CASSPPTGGWDTQYF
TRBV19	.	TRBJ2-1	.	14	TGTGCCAGTAGTATAACTACAGGTTATGGTGAGCAGTTCTTC	CASSITTGYGEQFF
TRBV20-1	once	TRBJ2-1	.	10	TGCAGTGCTAGAAGCGACGAGCAGTTCTTC	CSARSDEQFF
TRBV5-1	few	TRBJ1-6	TRBD1	16	TGCGCCAGCAGCCAAACAGGGGAATCGAATAATTCACCCCTCCACTTT	CASSQTGESNNSPLHF
TRBV30	once	TRBJ2-1	TRBD2	15	TGTGCCTGGGGGTTCGGGACTAGCGGGAGACATGAGCAGTTCTTC	CAWGFGTSGRHEQFF
TRBV5-1	.	TRBJ2-7	.	14	TGCGCCAGCAGCCAATCCGGGGTTTTCGGCGAGCAGTACTTC	CASSQSGVFGEQYF
TRBV7-9	.	TRBJ2-1	.	15	TGTGCCAGCACCACCCCGGGAGATTGGGACAATGAGCAGTTCTTC	CASTTPGDWDNEQFF
TRBV11-3	once	TRBJ1-2	TRBD1	14	TGTGCCAGCAGCACCCCGGGACAGACACTCGACTACACCTTC	CASSTPGQTLDYTF
TRBV7-9	medium-sized	TRBJ1-4	.	13	TGTGCCAGCATGGAGGAAACTAATGAAAAACTGTTTTTT	CASMEETNEKLFF
TRBV30	.	TRBJ1-3	.	14	TGTGCCTGGAGTAAGGAGACCTCTGGAAACACCATATATTTT	CAWSKETSGNTIYF
TRBV6-2/TRBV6-3	.	TRBJ2-7	.	13	TGTGCCAGCAGTTACTCGAACAGGAACGAGCAGTACTTC	CASSYSNRNEQYF
TRBV2	.	TRBJ2-6	.	16	TGTGCCAGCAGTGAAGGGGGGCGCTCTGGGGCCAACGTCCTGACTTTC	CASSEGGRSGANVLTF
TRBV29-1	.	TRBJ2-1	TRBD2	16	TGCAGCGTTGCTTCCCCTAGCGGGAGGGCGGGGGATGAGCAGTTCTTC	CSVASPSGRAGDEQFF
TRBV28	.	TRBJ1-6	.	15	TGTGCCAGCAGTGACTTGGGCGGGGATCATTCACCCCTCCACTTT	CASSDLGGDHSPLHF
TRBV5-1	.	TRBJ1-2	TRBD1	14	TGCGCCAGCAGCTTGGACGACAGGGTCTATGGCTACACCTTC	CASSLDDRVYGYTF
TRBV5-1	.	TRBJ1-3	.	14	TGCGCCAGCAGCTTGGTGGGAGCTGGAAACACCATATATTTT	CASSLVGAGNTIYF
TRBV10-2	.	TRBJ1-4	TRBD1	17	TGCGCCAGCAGGCCGGGACAGGGAGCAGCAACTAATGAAAAACTGTTTTTT	CASRPGQGAATNEKLFF
TRBV5-1	.	TRBJ2-2	.	13	TGCGCCAGCAGCGTCGCAGGGACCGGGGAGCTGTTTTTT	CASSVAGTGELFF
TRBV19	.	TRBJ2-7	TRBD1	14	TGTGCCAGTAGCCCGGACAGGTTCGCCTACGAGCAGTACTTC	CASSPDRFAYEQYF
TRBV28	.	TRBJ1-2	.	11	TGTGCCAGCGGCCCGACCCGGGGAGACACCTTC	CASGPTRGDTF
TRBV7-9	few	TRBJ2-1	TRBD2	17	TGTGCCAGCAGCCCGAAACACTCCGGGACTAGCATCAATGAGCAGTTCTTC	CASSPKHSGTSINEQFF
TRBV7-9	.	TRBJ1-4	.	13	TGTGCCAGCAGCGATTTACCGGTTGAAAAACTGTTTTTT	CASSDLPVEKLFF